The following is a T cell receptor beta chain sequence with its context. The germline gives CDR1 KGHSH, CDR2 LQKENI. The CDR3 sequence is 13 residues long. The V gene lost 10 bases and the J gene lost 7 bases, with 14 bases spanning the gap. The record originates from a study of blood T cell repertoires in COVID-19. Sequencing was performed with immunoSEQ multiplex PCR; in TCRdb, only in-frame clones are kept and a portion is missing. The sample carries around 290,000 clones, roughly 90% recorded once. This sequence originates from a woman in her 30s who had recovered from COVID-19. The sequenced material came from PBMCs or T cells enriched from blood (not recorded which). V and J are TRBV18 and TRBJ1-6; D is unclear. CDR3 loop: CATSQAHNSPLHF. CDR3 nucleotide sequence: TGTGCCACCTCCCAGGCGCACAATTCACCCCTCCACTTT.